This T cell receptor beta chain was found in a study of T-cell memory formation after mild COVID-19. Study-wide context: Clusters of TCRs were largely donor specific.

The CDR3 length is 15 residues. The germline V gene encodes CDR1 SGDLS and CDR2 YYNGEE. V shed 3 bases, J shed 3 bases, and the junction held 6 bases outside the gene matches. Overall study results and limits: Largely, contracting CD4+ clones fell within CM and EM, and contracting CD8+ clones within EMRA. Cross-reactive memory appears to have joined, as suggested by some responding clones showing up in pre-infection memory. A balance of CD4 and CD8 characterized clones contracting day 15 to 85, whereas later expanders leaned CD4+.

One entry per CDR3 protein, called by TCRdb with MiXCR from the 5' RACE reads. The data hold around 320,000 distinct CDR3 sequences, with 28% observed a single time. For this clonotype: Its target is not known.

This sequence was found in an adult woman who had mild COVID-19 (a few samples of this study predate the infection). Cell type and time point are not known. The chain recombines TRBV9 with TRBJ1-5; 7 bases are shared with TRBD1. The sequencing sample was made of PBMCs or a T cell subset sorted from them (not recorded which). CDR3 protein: CASSAPGQINQPQHF. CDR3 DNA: TGTGCCAGCAGCGCCCCGGGACAGATCAATCAGCCCCAGCATTTT.